This record concerns one T cell receptor (beta chain) sequence. Its antigen is unknown. The record has no base qualities; no much larger clone is one base away. These data belong to a study of regulatory T cells (dated by TCRdb to the late 2010s). With regard to the full study: The study compared T-cell receptor beta repertoires of sorted regulatory, conventional CD4+ and CD8+ T cells in CD3G-deficient patients with those in healthy controls.

For the multiplex PCR, 52 forward TRBV primers and 13 reverse TRBJ primers were used, and amplification bias was corrected with both assay-based and computational methods. Rearranged TRB loci were amplified from genomic DNA by multiplex PCR within the immunoSEQ assay. An Illumina HiSeq platform was used to sequence the TRB amplicons. Processing in the source paper ran as follows. Raw sequences were error-filtered and aligned to reference gene sequences by custom algorithms, then analyzed with the immunoSEQ online tools. The frequencies of productive and nonproductive TRB rearrangements were evaluated among unique sequences as well as among total sequences. For TRB CDR3 positions 6 and 7, hydrophobicity together with amino acid composition served as the basis for assessing self-reactivity potential. Group comparisons used t tests, Mann-Whitney tests or two-way ANOVA run in Prism software. In TCRdb, the immuneACCESS table is reduced to in-frame sequences with V and J assigned. These tables do not hold every clone; where another copy was compared, an unresolved V gene accounts for under half, and the others remain unexplained. The DNA gave D and trimming, while V, J and clone size come from that table. The sample data list approximately 5,600 clones, and approximately 84% of these were observed just once. The ten biggest clones cover roughly 31% of the sample.

The full study reports these points: CD8+ T cells from patients showed a nonsignificant trend toward lower Shannon entropy than control CD8+ cells. Repertoires from patients had restricted unique TRB V-J pairs and skewed V and J gene usage, with the strongest effect in regulatory T cells.

All CD3G-deficient patients had evidence of autoimmunity, which was more severe in two of the patients. At the time of testing, the patients were between 2 and 39 years old, and their CD4+ and CD8+ T cells had reduced naive proportions and increased memory proportions. Six or seven individuals with CD3G deficiency were included in the patient group. An international network of physicians across the United States, Europe and Asia provided the patient samples and clinical data. Peripheral blood mononuclear cells were isolated by Ficoll density separation. CD3+ CD8+ CD4- T cells were isolated on a FACSAria cell sorter. The junction shows trimming of 5 bases on V and 0 bases on J, plus 8 bases between the germline ends. Inclusive of the bounding cysteine and phenylalanine, the CDR3 is 13 residues long. Just the 39-base CDR3 DNA is kept, in frame starting at base 1. The germline V gene specifies SGHVS as CDR1 and FQNEAQ as CDR2.

This clonotype was sampled from a child aged 5-17 years with CD3G deficiency. The source material was CD8+ T cells sorted from blood. This sequence uses TRBV7-8 and TRBJ2-7; no D gene is confidently identified. CDR3 protein: CASSPLYSYEQYF. The bases are TGTGCCAGCAGCCCCCTATACTCCTACGAGCAGTACTTC.